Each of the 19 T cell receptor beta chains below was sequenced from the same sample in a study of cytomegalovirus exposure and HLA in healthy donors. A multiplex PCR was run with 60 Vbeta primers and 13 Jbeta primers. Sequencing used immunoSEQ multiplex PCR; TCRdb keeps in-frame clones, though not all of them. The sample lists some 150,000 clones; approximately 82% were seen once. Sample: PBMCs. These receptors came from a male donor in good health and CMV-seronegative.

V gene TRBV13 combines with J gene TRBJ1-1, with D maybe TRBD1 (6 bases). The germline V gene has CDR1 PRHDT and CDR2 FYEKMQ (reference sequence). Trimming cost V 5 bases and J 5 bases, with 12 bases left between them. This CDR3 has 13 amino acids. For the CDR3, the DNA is TGTGCCAGCAGCCCAGAGGGGGATACTGAAGCTTTCTTT. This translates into CASSPEGDTEAFF.

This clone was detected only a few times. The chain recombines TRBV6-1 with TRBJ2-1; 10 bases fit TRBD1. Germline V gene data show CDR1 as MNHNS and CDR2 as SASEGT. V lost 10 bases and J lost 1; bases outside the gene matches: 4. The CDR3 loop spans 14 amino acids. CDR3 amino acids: CATRDRGSYNEQFF. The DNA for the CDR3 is TGTGCCACCCGGGACAGGGGTTCCTACAATGAGCAGTTCTTC.

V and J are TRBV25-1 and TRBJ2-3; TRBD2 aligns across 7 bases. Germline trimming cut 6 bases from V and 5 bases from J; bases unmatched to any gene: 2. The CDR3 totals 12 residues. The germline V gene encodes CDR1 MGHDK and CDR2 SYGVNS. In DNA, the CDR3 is TGTGCCAGCAGGGTAGCGGGAGATACGCAGTATTTT. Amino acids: CASRVAGDTQYF.

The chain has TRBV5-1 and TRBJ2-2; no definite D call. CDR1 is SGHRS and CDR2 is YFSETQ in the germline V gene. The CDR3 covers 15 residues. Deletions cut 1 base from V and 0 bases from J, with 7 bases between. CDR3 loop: CASSLTGTNTGELFF. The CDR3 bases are TGCGCCAGCAGCTTGACGGGTACGAACACCGGGGAGCTGTTTTTT.

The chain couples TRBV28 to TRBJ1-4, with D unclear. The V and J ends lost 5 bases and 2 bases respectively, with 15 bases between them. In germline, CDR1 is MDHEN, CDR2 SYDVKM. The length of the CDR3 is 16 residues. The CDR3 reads CASSQIGQATNEKLFF. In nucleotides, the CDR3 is TGTGCCAGCAGTCAGATTGGGCAGGCTACTAATGAAAAACTGTTTTTT. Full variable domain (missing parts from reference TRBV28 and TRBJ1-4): DVKVTQSSRYLVKRTGEKVFLECVQDMDHENMFWYRQDPGLGLRLIYFSYDVKMKEKGDIPEGYSVSREKKERFSLILESASTNQTSMYLCASSQIGQATNEKLFFGSGTQLSVL.

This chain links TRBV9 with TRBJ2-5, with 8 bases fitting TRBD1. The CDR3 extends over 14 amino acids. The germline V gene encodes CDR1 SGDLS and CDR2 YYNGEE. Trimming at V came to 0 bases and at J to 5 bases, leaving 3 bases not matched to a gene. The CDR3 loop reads CASSVGDRSETQYF. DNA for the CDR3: TGTGCCAGCAGCGTAGGGGACAGGTCTGAGACCCAGTACTTC.

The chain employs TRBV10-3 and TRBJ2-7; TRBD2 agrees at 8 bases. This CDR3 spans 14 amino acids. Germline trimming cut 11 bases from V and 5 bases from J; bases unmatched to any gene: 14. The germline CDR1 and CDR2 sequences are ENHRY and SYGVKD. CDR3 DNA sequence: TGTGCCCCCCTCCCCGGGGGGGGATACCACGAGCAGTACTTC. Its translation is CAPLPGGGYHEQYF.

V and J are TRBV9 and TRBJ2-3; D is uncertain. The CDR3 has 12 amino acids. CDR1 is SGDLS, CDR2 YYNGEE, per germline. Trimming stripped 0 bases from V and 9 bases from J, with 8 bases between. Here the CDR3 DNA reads TGTGCCAGCAGCGTAGAAGAGAACACGCAGTATTTT. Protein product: CASSVEENTQYF.

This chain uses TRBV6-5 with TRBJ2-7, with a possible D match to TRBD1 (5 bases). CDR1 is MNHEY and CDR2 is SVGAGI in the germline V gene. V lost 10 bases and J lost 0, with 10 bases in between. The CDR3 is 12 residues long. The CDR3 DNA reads TGTGCCACTTCTCAGGGCTCCTACGAGCAGTACTTC. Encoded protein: CATSQGSYEQYF.

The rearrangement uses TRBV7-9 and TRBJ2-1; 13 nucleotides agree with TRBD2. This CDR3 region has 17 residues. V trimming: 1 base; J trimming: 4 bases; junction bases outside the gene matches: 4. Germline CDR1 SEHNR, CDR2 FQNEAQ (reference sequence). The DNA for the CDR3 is TGTGCCAGCAGCTTAGGGGGACTAGCGGGAATATACAATGAGCAGTTCTTC. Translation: CASSLGGLAGIYNEQFF.

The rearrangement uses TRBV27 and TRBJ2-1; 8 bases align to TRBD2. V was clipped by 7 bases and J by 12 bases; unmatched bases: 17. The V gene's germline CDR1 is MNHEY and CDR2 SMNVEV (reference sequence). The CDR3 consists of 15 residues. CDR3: CASMLNGRARGAQFF. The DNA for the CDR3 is TGTGCCAGCATGCTTAACGGGAGGGCGAGGGGGGCGCAGTTCTTC.

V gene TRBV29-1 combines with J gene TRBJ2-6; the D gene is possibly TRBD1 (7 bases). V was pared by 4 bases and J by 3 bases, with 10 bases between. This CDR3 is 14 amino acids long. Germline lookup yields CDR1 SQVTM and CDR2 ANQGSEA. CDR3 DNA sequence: TGCAGCGTTGCAGGGGGGCATGGGGCCAACGTCCTGACTTTC. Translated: CSVAGGHGANVLTF.

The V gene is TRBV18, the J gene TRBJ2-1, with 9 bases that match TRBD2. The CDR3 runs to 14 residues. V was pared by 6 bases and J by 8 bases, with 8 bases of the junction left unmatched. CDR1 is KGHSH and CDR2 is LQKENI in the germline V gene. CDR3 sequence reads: CASSPGTSSDEQFF. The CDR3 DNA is TGTGCCAGCTCGCCCGGGACTAGCAGCGATGAGCAGTTCTTC.

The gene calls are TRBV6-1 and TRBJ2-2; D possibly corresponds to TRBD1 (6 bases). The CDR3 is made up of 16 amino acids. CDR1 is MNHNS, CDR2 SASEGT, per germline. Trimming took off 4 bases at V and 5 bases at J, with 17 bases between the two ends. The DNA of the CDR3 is TGTGCCAGCAGTGTAACAGGGACACCGAGTACCGGGGAGCTGTTTTTT. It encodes CASSVTGTPSTGELFF.

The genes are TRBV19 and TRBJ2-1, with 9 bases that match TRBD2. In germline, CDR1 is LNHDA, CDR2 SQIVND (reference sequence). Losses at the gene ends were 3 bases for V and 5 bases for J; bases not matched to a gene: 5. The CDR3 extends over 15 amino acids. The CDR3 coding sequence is TGTGCCAGTAGTATCCCGACTAGCGGAGACAATGAGCAGTTCTTC. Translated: CASSIPTSGDNEQFF.

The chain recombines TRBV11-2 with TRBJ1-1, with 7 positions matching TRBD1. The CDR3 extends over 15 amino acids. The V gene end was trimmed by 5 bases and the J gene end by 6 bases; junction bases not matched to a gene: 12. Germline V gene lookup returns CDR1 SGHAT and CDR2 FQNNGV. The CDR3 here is CASSHIQDREAEAFF. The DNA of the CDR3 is TGTGCCAGCAGCCATATCCAAGACAGGGAGGCTGAAGCTTTCTTT.

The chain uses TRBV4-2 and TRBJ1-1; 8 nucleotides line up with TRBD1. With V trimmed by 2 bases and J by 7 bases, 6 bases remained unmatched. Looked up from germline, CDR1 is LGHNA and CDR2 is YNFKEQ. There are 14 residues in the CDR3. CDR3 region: CASSQFSDRGEAFF. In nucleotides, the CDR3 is TGTGCCAGCAGCCAATTCTCTGACAGGGGTGAAGCTTTCTTT.

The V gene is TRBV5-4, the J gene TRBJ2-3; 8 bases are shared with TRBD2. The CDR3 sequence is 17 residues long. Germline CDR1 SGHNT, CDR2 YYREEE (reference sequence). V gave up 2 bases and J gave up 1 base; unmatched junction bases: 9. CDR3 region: CASSFLGGRWGTDTQYF. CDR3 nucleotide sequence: TGTGCCAGCAGCTTTTTGGGCGGGAGGTGGGGCACAGATACGCAGTATTTT.

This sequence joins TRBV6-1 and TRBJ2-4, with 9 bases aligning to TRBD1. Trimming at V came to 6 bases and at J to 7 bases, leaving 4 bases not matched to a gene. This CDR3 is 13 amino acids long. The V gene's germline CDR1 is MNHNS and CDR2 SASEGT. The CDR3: CASSTGGRNIQYF. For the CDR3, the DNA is TGTGCCAGCAGCACAGGGGGCAGGAACATTCAGTACTTC.